This is a list of T cell receptor beta chains from one sample in a study of blood T cell repertoires in COVID-19. Some clones are missing from TCRdb's copy, which holds only in-frame ones; the method was immunoSEQ multiplex PCR. In the table there are about 260,000 clones, approximately 86% of which are singletons. Input material: peripheral blood. These receptors all stem from a man aged 25-45 years with active or convalescent COVID-19. The CDR3 runs from the conserved cysteine through the conserved F or W. Each record gives: D gene, V gene, J gene, clone size, CDR3 protein, CDR3 DNA. The D gene is left open where the match is weak. Only part of the rows carry a size: once, few, many, or a class if the clone is expanded.

>TRBD2|TRBV5-5|TRBJ2-1|.
CASSLRRGGNNEQFF
TGTGCCAGCAGCTTACGGCGGGGGGGCAACAATGAGCAGTTCTTC
>TRBD2|TRBV5-1|TRBJ2-7|few
CASSWTSGGEQYF
TGCGCCAGCAGCTGGACTAGCGGGGGCGAGCAGTACTTC
>.|TRBV5-6|TRBJ1-5|.
CASSAGSHNQPQHF
TGTGCCAGCAGCGCGGGGAGTCACAATCAGCCCCAGCATTTT
>.|TRBV2|TRBJ1-4|.
CASRLDFATNEKLFF
TGTGCCAGCAGGCTAGACTTTGCAACTAATGAAAAACTGTTTTTT
>TRBD1|TRBV4-3|TRBJ1-1|once
CASSQAGQGRDLTEAFF
TGCGCCAGCAGCCAAGCCGGACAGGGTAGGGATCTCACTGAAGCTTTCTTT
>.|TRBV1|TRBJ2-7|.
CTSSQDLNETGGREQYF
TGCACCAGCAGCCAAGATCTTAACGAGACAGGGGGCCGCGAGCAGTACTTC
>.|TRBV7-8|TRBJ1-3|.
CASSLDGRAGNTIYF
TGTGCCAGCAGCTTAGATGGCAGGGCTGGAAACACCATATATTTT
>.|TRBV20-1|TRBJ2-7|.
CSASERGNEQYF
TGCAGTGCTAGTGAGAGGGGGAACGAGCAGTACTTC
>TRBD1|TRBV5-5|TRBJ1-2|few
CASSLGGTVDYGYTF
TGTGCCAGCAGCTTGGGAGGGACAGTTGACTATGGCTACACCTTC
>.|TRBV21-1|TRBJ1-1|.
CASSMRGQGCTEAFF
TGTGCCAGCAGCATGCGTGGACAGGGCTGTACTGAAGCTTTCTTT
>.|TRBV4-3|TRBJ2-5|once
CASSQDSGPQYF
TGCGCCAGCAGCCAAGACAGTGGGCCCCAGTACTTC
>TRBD1|TRBV18|TRBJ1-1|.
CASSPVTGGTEAFF
TGTGCCAGCTCACCCGTGACAGGGGGAACTGAAGCTTTCTTT
>.|TRBV7-8|TRBJ2-3|.
CASRPMRFTDTQYF
TGTGCCAGCAGGCCTATGCGATTCACAGATACGCAGTATTTT
>TRBD1|TRBV29-1|TRBJ1-5|.
CSVSGGSGQILAQPQHF
TGCAGCGTTTCCGGAGGATCGGGACAGATTCTTGCTCAGCCCCAGCATTTT
>TRBD2|TRBV7-9|TRBJ2-3|.
CASSSGGAVSDTQYF
TGTGCCAGCAGCTCCGGGGGGGCCGTGTCAGATACGCAGTATTTT
>.|TRBV18|TRBJ2-4|.
CASSRPDSLAKNIQYF
TGTGCCAGCTCACGTCCGGACAGTTTAGCCAAAAACATTCAGTACTTC
>TRBD2|TRBV5-1|TRBJ2-7|.
CASSSSGGASAPYEQYF
TGCGCCAGCTCCTCTAGCGGGGGGGCCTCTGCGCCCTACGAGCAGTACTTC
>.|TRBV7-9|TRBJ1-4|.
CASSPQDNEKLFF
TGTGCCAGCAGCCCTCAGGATAATGAAAAACTGTTTTTT
>TRBD1|TRBV4-1|TRBJ2-5|.
CASSQDAGGETQYF
TGCGCCAGCAGCCAAGATGCAGGGGGAGAGACCCAGTACTTC
>.|TRBV7-8|TRBJ1-2|.
CASSLVGYRYGYTF
TGTGCCAGCAGCTTAGTCGGGTACCGCTATGGCTACACCTTC
>.|TRBV4-1|TRBJ2-3|.
CASSPHLTTDTQYF
TGCGCCAGCAGCCCGCACTTAACCACAGATACGCAGTATTTT
>.|TRBV7-8|TRBJ2-6|.
CASAGSGANVLTF
TGTGCCAGCGCAGGGTCTGGGGCCAACGTCCTGACTTTC
>TRBD2|TRBV28|TRBJ2-5|.
CASSPGGAETQYF
TGTGCCAGCAGCCCGGGAGGGGCAGAGACCCAGTACTTC
>.|TRBV19|TRBJ1-2|.
CASTRGGYGYTF
TGTGCCAGTACCCGGGGGGGCTATGGCTACACCTTC
>.|TRBV9|TRBJ1-2|.
CASSGTGYGYTF
TGTGCCAGCAGCGGCACAGGGTATGGCTACACCTTC
>.|TRBV7-9|TRBJ1-4|.
CASSLREGRGKLFF
TGTGCCAGCAGCTTGCGGGAGGGAAGGGGAAAACTGTTTTTT
>TRBD1|TRBV19|TRBJ1-5|few
CASRVDREHIQPQHF
TGTGCCAGTAGGGTAGACAGGGAGCACATTCAGCCCCAGCATTTT
>TRBD2|TRBV12-5|TRBJ2-5|.
CASALGGVNLKQETQYF
TGTGCTAGTGCCCTGGGGGGGGTCAACCTTAAGCAAGAGACCCAGTACTTC
>TRBD1|TRBV20-1|TRBJ2-7|.
CSASARARGNEQYF
TGCAGTGCTAGTGCCCGAGCCAGGGGGAACGAGCAGTACTTC
>TRBD2|TRBV5-1|TRBJ2-7|many
CASSLGGGRAGITYEQYF
TGCGCCAGCAGCTTGGGTGGTGGGCGAGCGGGGATTACCTACGAGCAGTACTTC
>.|TRBV6-4|TRBJ1-5|.
CASSDSRGQIVNQPQHF
TGTGCCAGCAGTGACTCGCGTGGGCAGATAGTCAATCAGCCCCAGCATTTT
>.|TRBV19|TRBJ2-7|.
CASSTEGRSYEQYF
TGTGCCAGTAGTACCGAGGGAAGATCCTACGAGCAGTACTTC
>TRBD2|TRBV7-3|TRBJ2-1|.
CASSERGGVNEQFF
TGTGCCAGTTCTGAACGGGGGGGCGTCAATGAGCAGTTCTTC
>.|TRBV6-2/TRBV6-3|TRBJ2-7|.
CASSQAYIRYEQYF
TGTGCCAGCAGCCAAGCATATATTCGCTACGAGCAGTACTTC
>.|TRBV6-5|TRBJ2-7|.
CASSYSKLSTEQYF
TGTGCCAGCAGTTACTCGAAGTTGAGTACCGAGCAGTACTTC
>.|TRBV6-2/TRBV6-3|TRBJ1-2|.
CASSYTNQDNYGYTF
TGTGCCAGCAGTTACACAAATCAGGATAACTATGGCTACACCTTC
>.|TRBV28|TRBJ2-1|.
CASSFPISGVNEQFF
TGTGCCAGCAGTTTCCCTATTTCAGGGGTCAATGAGCAGTTCTTC
>.|TRBV5-6|TRBJ1-6|.
CASSLQAYSPLHF
TGTGCCAGCAGCCTACAGGCCTATTCACCCCTCCACTTT
>TRBD1|TRBV27|TRBJ1-5|.
CASSQGAIGNQPQHF
TGTGCCAGCAGTCAGGGGGCCATCGGCAATCAGCCCCAGCATTTT
>.|TRBV6-5|TRBJ1-5|once
CASKQTFSNQPQHF
TGTGCCAGCAAACAGACCTTTAGCAATCAGCCCCAGCATTTT
>TRBD1|TRBV28|TRBJ1-1|.
CASSTLGQGGRNTEAFF
TGTGCCAGCAGCACCCTCGGACAGGGAGGGAGGAACACTGAAGCTTTCTTT
>.|TRBV12-3/TRBV12-4|TRBJ2-3|.
CASSSGTDTQYF
TGTGCCAGCAGTTCGGGTACAGATACGCAGTATTTT
>.|TRBV7-9|TRBJ2-2|.
CASSLITANTGELFF
TGTGCCAGCAGCTTAATAACAGCAAACACCGGGGAGCTGTTTTTT
>TRBD1|TRBV7-8|TRBJ2-7|.
CASSPYGQGAYEQYF
TGTGCCAGCAGCCCTTACGGACAGGGGGCATACGAGCAGTACTTC
>.|TRBV6-5|TRBJ2-3|.
CASSYVGRGTQYF
TGTGCCAGCAGTTACGTCGGCCGGGGTACGCAGTATTTT